This T cell receptor (beta chain) was sequenced during a study of control samples from healthy donors and cancer patients (dated by TCRdb to 2020 to 2022). As to this clone: No cognate antigen has been identified for it. Within one base of it there is no much larger clone, and no base qualities were kept.

Libraries were made using the immunoSEQ multiplex PCR assay. TCRdb re-hosts the immuneACCESS table, in-frame sequences only. Its copies lack some clones; in the studies checked, an unresolved V gene accounts for under half of them, and the cause for the rest is not known. This sample holds more than 95,000 clones; about 83% were observed only once. The ten largest clones add up to approximately 13% of the sample. The CDR3 measures 15 amino acids from cysteine to phenylalanine. Only the CDR3 portion is preserved as DNA: 45 bases, with reading frame beginning at the first base. For this chain, trimming is 3 bases at the V end and 3 bases at the J end, and the number of junction bases without a gene match is 5. Sequences LNHDA (CDR1) and SQIVND (CDR2) are obtained from the germline V gene (reference sequence).

This receptor was identified in a woman aged 45-59 years in good health. Sample: blood. Recombination connected TRBV19 to TRBJ1-2; 9 junctional bases match TRBD1. DNA sequence: TGTGCCAGTAGTATTGGGGACAGGGAGGACTATGGCTACACCTTC. Its protein reads: CASSIGDREDYGYTF.